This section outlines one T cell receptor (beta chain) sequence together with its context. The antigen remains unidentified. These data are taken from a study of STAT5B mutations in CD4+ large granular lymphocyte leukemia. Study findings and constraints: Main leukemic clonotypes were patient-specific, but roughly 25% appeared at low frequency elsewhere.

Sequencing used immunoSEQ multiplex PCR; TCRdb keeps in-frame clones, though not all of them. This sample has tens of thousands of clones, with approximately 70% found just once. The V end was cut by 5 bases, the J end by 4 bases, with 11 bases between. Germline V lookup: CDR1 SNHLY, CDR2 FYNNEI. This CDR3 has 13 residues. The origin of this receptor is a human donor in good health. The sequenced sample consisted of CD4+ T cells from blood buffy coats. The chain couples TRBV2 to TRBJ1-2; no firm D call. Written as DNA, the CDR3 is TGTGCCAGCAGTTTAAATCCCGGCTATGGCTACACCTTC. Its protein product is CASSLNPGYGYTF.